Below are 2 T cell receptor beta chains sequenced from a single sample in a study of T cell responses to AZD1222 COVID-19 vaccine. Method: immunoSEQ multiplex PCR; TCRdb's copy keeps in-frame clones and lacks some. Of about 140,000 clones in the sample, approximately 88% were seen once. The sample in question was peripheral blood, obtained on day 0 of AZD1222 vaccination. These receptors were obtained from an adult in good health.

This chain joins TRBV5-1 and TRBJ2-7; tentative D call: TRBD1 (5 bases). CDR1 and CDR2 from the germline V gene are SGHRS and YFSETQ. The CDR3 is 14 amino acids. With 0 bases removed from V and 3 bases from J, the gap between germline ends came to 10 bases. The CDR3 nucleotides are TGCGCCAGCAGCTTGGGGGGCCGAGACTACGAGCAGTACTTC. Residues: CASSLGGRDYEQYF. The whole variable domain, remainder taken from reference TRBV5-1 and TRBJ2-7, is KAGVTQTPRYLIKTRGQQVTLSCSPISGHRSVSWYQQTPGQGLQFLFEYFSETQRNKGNFPGRFSGRQFSNSRSEMNVSTLELGDSALYLCASSLGGRDYEQYFGPGTRLTVT.

V usage is TRBV6-2 or TRBV6-3 and J usage is TRBJ1-5; no firm D call. V was pared by 1 base and J by 3 bases, with 10 bases between. This CDR3 region has 15 residues. In germline, CDR1 is MNHEY, CDR2 SVGEGT. CDR3 DNA sequence: TGTGCCAGCAGTTACTATCTGGGATCCAATCAGCCCCAGCATTTT. Its translation: CASSYYLGSNQPQHF.